Following are 10 T cell receptor beta chains from one sample sequenced in a study of T cells in Graves' hyperthyroidism and ophthalmopathy. The TCR beta CDR3 regions underwent amplification using RNA transcripts as the source. First-round RT-PCR of the TCR CDR3 relied on the HTBI primer set. TCRdb reanalysed the multiplex PCR reads using MiXCR and keeps one entry per CDR3 protein. The sample shows about 590,000 distinct CDR3 sequences, roughly 14% of them seen only once. Sequencing was done on a sample of blood. All receptors come from a woman aged 25 to 45 with Graves' hyperthyroidism.

This clonotype was counted a few times. The chain links TRBV12-3 or TRBV12-4 to TRBJ2-5; a weak D match, TRBD2 (5 bases). The CDR3 contains 12 residues. Trimming stripped 8 bases from V and 5 bases from J, with 12 bases between. Here the CDR3 reads CASARGAETQYF. The CDR3 DNA reads as TGTGCCAGCGCTCGGGGAGCGGAGACCCAGTACTTC.

The chain carries TRBV25-1 and TRBJ1-5, with unresolved D. Germline lookup yields CDR1 MGHDK and CDR2 SYGVNS. The CDR3 has 15 amino acids. The V end lost 3 bases, the J end lost 2 bases, and 11 bases lay between the germline ends. Here the CDR3 reads CASSDQDPGNQPQHF. The DNA of the CDR3 is TGTGCCAGCAGTGATCAGGACCCCGGCAATCAGCCCCAGCATTTT.

The chain uses TRBV18 and TRBJ2-5, with D maybe TRBD2 (5 bases). Trimming left V 3 bases short and J 0 bases short, with 14 bases between. The CDR3 is 16 residues long. Looked up from germline, CDR1 is KGHSH and CDR2 is LQKENI. The CDR3 sequence is CASSPVATRDQETQYF. CDR3 DNA: TGTGCCAGCTCACCCGTCGCCACTAGAGACCAAGAGACCCAGTACTTC.

This clonotype was counted at least ten times. A junction end diverges from the germline sequence, so it may reflect a read error. The chain carries TRBV28 and TRBJ2-1; 12 nucleotides match TRBD2. This CDR3 comprises 15 residues. The germline V gene encodes CDR1 MDHEN and CDR2 SYDVKM. The CDR3 coding sequence is TGTGCCAGCAGTCAACTAGCGGGAGGCCTGAGTGAGCAGCTCTTC. Translation: CASSQLAGGLSEQLF. Full variable domain (outside the CDR3, taken from reference TRBV28 and TRBJ2-1): DVKVTQSSRYLVKRTGEKVFLECVQDMDHENMFWYRQDPGLGLRLIYFSYDVKMKEKGDIPEGYSVSREKKERFSLILESASTNQTSMYLCASSQLAGGLSEQLFGPGTRLTVL.

This clonotype was observed at least ten times. This chain joins TRBV11-2 and TRBJ1-1, with D unresolved. V was cut by 2 bases and J by 3 bases, with 10 bases left in between. CDR3 length equals 14 residues. Germline CDR1 SGHAT, CDR2 FQNNGV. CDR3 nucleotides: TGTGCCAGCAGCTTATCCCCACTAGACACTGAAGCTTTCTTT. Translating gives CASSLSPLDTEAFF.

At least ten counts were recorded for this clonotype. The chain has TRBV11-2 and TRBJ2-3; 12 bases agree with TRBD2. Trimming at V came to 4 bases and at J to 5 bases, leaving 4 bases not matched to a gene. The CDR3 extends over 15 amino acids. The germline CDR1 and CDR2 sequences are SGHAT and FQNNGV. CDR3: CASSSSGRAVDTQYF. The CDR3, as DNA: TGTGCCAGCAGCTCTAGCGGGAGGGCGGTAGATACGCAGTATTTT.

In this sample, this clonotype turned up many times. The chain recombines TRBV2 with TRBJ2-7; D gene uncertain. CDR1 is SNHLY, CDR2 FYNNEI, per germline. V shed 6 bases and J shed 3 bases, with 15 bases lying between them. This CDR3 region has 14 residues. Here the CDR3 reads CASRKPKEIYEQYF. CDR3 nucleotides: TGTGCCAGCAGAAAACCCAAGGAGATCTACGAGCAGTACTTC.

This clonotype was detected only a few times. V and J are TRBV6-6 and TRBJ1-2; D unclear. Germline loops: CDR1 MNHNY, CDR2 SVGAGI (reference sequence). Trimming shortened V by 0 bases and J by 3 bases, and 8 bases separated the two germline ends. The CDR3 has 14 residues. Here the CDR3 DNA reads TGTGCCAGCAGTTACTCGGAGGGATACTATGGCTACACCTTC. This gives the protein CASSYSEGYYGYTF.

The rearrangement joins TRBV9 to TRBJ2-1; a possible D gene is TRBD2 (5 bases). Trimming took 3 bases from V and 4 from J, leaving 8 bases between them. The CDR3 is 13 amino acids. The germline gives CDR1 SGDLS, CDR2 YYNGEE. The CDR3 protein is CASSGDYYNEQFF. The DNA of the CDR3 is TGTGCCAGCAGCGGAGACTATTACAATGAGCAGTTCTTC.

V and J are TRBV6-1 and TRBJ1-2; D might be TRBD1 (6 bases). The CDR3 is 14 residues long. V was cut by 5 bases and J by 0 bases, with 10 bases left in between. Germline CDR1 MNHNS, CDR2 SASEGT. The CDR3 nucleotides are TGTGCCAGCAGTCAGGGGAGTCCTAACTATGGCTACACCTTC. Translated: CASSQGSPNYGYTF.